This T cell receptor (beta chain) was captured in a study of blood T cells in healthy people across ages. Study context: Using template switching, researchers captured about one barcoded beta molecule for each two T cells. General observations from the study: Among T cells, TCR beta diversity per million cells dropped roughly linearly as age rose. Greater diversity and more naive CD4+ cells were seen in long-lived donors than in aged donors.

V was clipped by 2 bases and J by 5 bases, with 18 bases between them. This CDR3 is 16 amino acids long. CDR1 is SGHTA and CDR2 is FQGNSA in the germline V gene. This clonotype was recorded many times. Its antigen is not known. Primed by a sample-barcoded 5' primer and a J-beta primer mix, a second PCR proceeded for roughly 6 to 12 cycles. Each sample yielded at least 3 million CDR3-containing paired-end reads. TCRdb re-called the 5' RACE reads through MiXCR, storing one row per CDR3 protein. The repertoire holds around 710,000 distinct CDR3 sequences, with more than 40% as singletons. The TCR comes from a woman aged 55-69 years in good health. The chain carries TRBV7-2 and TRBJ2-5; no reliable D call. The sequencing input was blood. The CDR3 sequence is CASSLLTGSSGETQYF. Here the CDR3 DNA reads TGTGCCAGCAGCTTACTAACGGGTTCCTCCGGGGAGACCCAGTACTTC. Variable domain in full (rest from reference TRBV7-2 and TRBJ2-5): GAGVSQSPSNKVTEKGKDVELRCDPISGHTALYWYRQSLGQGLEFLIYFQGNSAPDKSGLPSDRFSAERTGGSVSTLTIQRTQQEDSAVYLCASSLLTGSSGETQYFGPGTRLLVL.